A single TCR beta chain is shown here with its context. Its recognized antigen is unknown. Base quality data are lacking; no much larger clone is found one base away. The cohort comprised under 700 healthy bone marrow donors. Cohort members were all nominally healthy when sampled, although unrecorded immune exposures were likely present. The donor was CMV seropositive and was included in the group of 290 or so seropositive cohort members. A peripheral blood sample was collected from each donor, and TCR beta sequencing was performed on peripheral blood mononuclear cells. The Qiagen DNeasy Blood Extraction Kit was used to extract genomic DNA from the blood cell samples. Preparation of the library involved the immunoSEQ multiplex PCR assay. For the multiplex PCR, a mixture combining 60 forward primers for TCR Vbeta segments and 13 reverse primers for TCR Jbeta segments was used. Amplification of the CDR3 region of rearranged TCR beta genes was performed with a multiplex PCR assay on genomic DNA. On the Illumina HiSeq System, the amplified TCR beta libraries were sequenced as 87-base-pair reads. In the paper's pipeline: Across the 670 or so repertoires, a later analysis counted around 80 million unique TCR beta chains, 9.5 million to 13 million of which were shared by at least two donors. Raw reads were error-corrected and collapsed into unique sequences with a nearest-neighbor algorithm that merged closely related sequences to remove PCR and sequencing errors. Alignment of CDR3 sequences to IMGT reference sequences was used to assign V, D and J gene segments. Each retained sequence needed at least a six-nucleotide match to both a V gene segment and a J gene segment. A rearrangement was called productive if the CDR3 had no stop codons and remained in frame with V and J, and every other rearrangement was called non-productive. CDR3 was defined by IMGT convention, running from the second conserved V-encoded cysteine to the conserved J-encoded phenylalanine. The earlier analysis of about 530 of the donors excluded any sequence lacking an unambiguous match to a single V gene segment. In an earlier analysis of 500 to 750 of the donors, V segments were called functional above 56.7% productive rearrangements and were called segregating when the between-donor standard deviation exceeded 5%. A statistical classification framework was built to diagnose cytomegalovirus status from the catalog of TCR beta chain sequences. In a later analysis, V and J genes were assigned by comparing TCR nucleotide sequences against IMGT/GENE-DB human TR gene sequences. In a later analysis, CDR3 sequences and most-parsimonious VDJ recombination scenarios were assigned using the TCRdist pipeline. In a later analysis, each TCR beta chain was defined by its CDR3 amino acid sequence together with its V-gene family, and reads lacking a unique V-gene family were excluded. As a way to deal with suspected cross-contamination and a sequencing artifact, a later analysis dropped roughly 600 nucleotide sequences that were highly shared and had low generation probability. A later analysis calculated a clonal expansion index for each public chain from normalized within-repertoire ranks of inferred template counts. In a later analysis, generation probabilities were computed with a VDJ recombination model fitted to out-of-frame rearrangements, and the resulting probabilities were checked against IGoR. Hypergeometric tests were used in a later analysis to score TCR-TCR, TCR-HLA and TCR-CMV co-occurrence, with a repertoire-size bias correction applied to the TCR pairs. A later analysis estimated false discovery rates by permuting HLA or CMV assignments 20 times. In a later analysis, co-occurring TCRs were grouped with DBSCAN, and TCRdist sequence similarity was added when clustering was performed within HLA-allele-positive subsets. For co-occurrence clustering, repertoires with fewer than 30,000 or more than 120,000 public chains were excluded, along with several repertoires with anomalous nucleotide sharing. TCRdb holds this immuneACCESS table with in-frame rearrangements only. Some clones are missing; in checked studies, unresolved V genes explain under half, and the rest has no known cause. The DNA was the basis for D and trimming; V, J and clone size are from that table. This sample lists more than 150,000 clones; 80% were detected once. 1% of the sample is held by the ten biggest clonotypes.

From its cysteine to its phenylalanine, the CDR3 spans 15 amino acids. Only the CDR3 DNA is retained, 45 bases long and in frame from the first base. The germline V gene sets CDR1 to SNHLY and CDR2 to FYNNEI. V loses 5 bases, J loses 1 base, and the germline ends lie 14 bases apart. The entry originates in a study of cytomegalovirus exposure and HLA in healthy donors (dated by TCRdb to about 2017). For the wider study: An earlier analysis of some 500 of the donors reported 250 to 300 Gb of sequence data and more than 90 million unique TCR beta sequences from 150 million to 200 million T cells. Roughly 310 gigabases of sequencing data and 70 million to 85 million unique TCR sequences were included in an early release covering over 600 HLA-typed donors. Of the 398 genotyped donors, 65% to 90% fell in the genetic ancestry cluster associated with self-reported Caucasian donors. The aim of the study was to test whether cataloging public T cell receptors could identify signatures of past pathogen exposure. The T cell repertoires of around 670 subjects were profiled by immunosequencing and related to cytomegalovirus serostatus. A separate validation cohort of some 130 different subjects was used in addition to the roughly 620-subject first cohort. To predict cytomegalovirus infection status, the study combined high-throughput TCR immunosequencing, statistical association of individual TCRs with disease status, and machine learning. In a later analysis, previously published TCR beta repertoires from some 640 donors were re-analyzed and high-resolution HLA genotyping was added so that TCR occurrence patterns could be studied. Rather than using new phenotypic data, the later analysis identified candidate immune exposures from TCR beta sequences and from how often those sequences occurred across donors. To decide whether each TCR beta V gene segment behaved as functional or pseudogenic, an earlier analysis of some 600 of the donors relied on high-throughput TCR beta sequencing. Alongside the repertoire data, information on donor age, sex, ethnicity and CMV serostatus was compiled. A later genetic analysis used genome-wide SNP genotypes for about three fifths of the 666 donors, treating that subset as a discovery cohort. Every repertoire in the discovery cohort had been generated on one and the same sequencing platform. Both class I and class II loci were covered by HLA typing, at four-digit resolution. The number of donors typed differed by locus, with about 629-630 for A, B, C, DRB1 and DQB1, more than 500 for DQA1, 600 to 610 for DPA1, and roughly 450 for DPB1. Four or five DR-DQ haplotypes were handled as single units for association and clustering because linkage in the cohort was strong. On average, 235,054 unique TCR beta nucleotide sequences were sequenced per donor among more than 350 genotyped donors of the cohort, with roughly 19% of those sequences being non-productive.

Study-level results and caveats: Several of the top co-occurrence clusters appeared to be linked to parvovirus B19, influenza, CMV and Epstein-Barr virus, according to a later analysis. Sequencing depth was assumed to be roughly uniform across donors in the presence/absence analyses, though that assumption may not hold. In a later analysis, most CMV-associated TCR beta chains were found to appear HLA-restricted, with HLA associations seemingly driven largely by CMV exposure. Correlated functional status among segregating V segments might reflect linkage disequilibrium, but an unknown experimental factor could not be ruled out. Compared with equally common non-associated chains, HLA-associated TCR beta chains in a later analysis were more clonally expanded and had lower generation probabilities. Some IMGT-functional V segments, including TRBV6-2 and TRBV6-3, could not be told apart with the 87-base-pair reads, so those segments were excluded. A further reported finding was that TCR beta sequences accurately predicted the HLA-A and HLA-B alleles for most subjects in the first cohort. Strong co-occurrence of HLA alleles, especially DR and DQ, made assigning TCR associations to individual alleles difficult. In the study, roughly 160 TCR beta chains were listed as associated with cytomegalovirus. In a later analysis, the rate of TCR association differed among HLA loci, with DRB1 alleles having the most associated TCRs and HLA-C alleles having the fewest. In both the original and validation cohorts, the classifier was reported to diagnose cytomegalovirus status with high specificity and sensitivity. Immune exposure information for the cohort was limited to CMV serostatus. In a later analysis, 16,951 TCR beta sequences were associated with specific HLA alleles at a false discovery rate of 0.05. A cluster of highly shared sequence variants was judged likely to represent a technical artifact of the sequencing pipeline. An association between a missense DCLRE1C variant and V-gene and J-gene trimming of TCR beta chains was found in a later genetic analysis and replicated in an independent cohort. Only TCR beta chains were sequenced in this cohort, and the absence of alpha or paired-chain data limited detectable features. In vitro tests confirmed that a few of the cytomegalovirus-associated TCR beta chains recognize cytomegalovirus antigens. Because counts were too low, seventeen rarely observed V segments, including chromosome 9 orphons, were left out of the earlier analysis of several hundred of the donors. While some public TCRs were present in many individuals, most TCR sequences turned up only very rarely across donors. Because some donors lacked HLA typing at each locus, the association tests relied only on the typed subset. It was suggested by the authors that the approach could potentially be generalized to other disease states and immunological phenotypes. Broadly in line with IMGT annotations, most TCR beta V segments showed up in productive rearrangements about 87% or about 30% of the time in an earlier analysis of some 590 of the donors. Compared with the approximately 700-donor mean, donors in an Asian-associated ancestry cluster had fewer N-insertions in productive TCRs, according to a later genetic analysis.

This clonotype was obtained from a woman in her forties or fifties in good health and CMV-seropositive. The sequencing input was PBMCs. The rearranged segments are TRBV2 and TRBJ1-2, with an unclear D gene assignment. The encoded CDR3 is CASSPLGPVNYGYTF. The DNA sequence is TGTGCCAGCAGTCCCCTAGGTCCCGTTAACTATGGCTACACCTTC.